These 7 T cell receptor beta chains were all obtained from the same sample, sequenced in a study of cytomegalovirus exposure and HLA in healthy donors (dated by TCRdb to between 2016 and 2019). Libraries came from the immunoSEQ multiplex PCR assay. A mixture of 60 forward primers for TCR Vbeta segments and 13 reverse primers for TCR Jbeta segments was used in the multiplex PCR. TCRdb mirrors the immuneACCESS table, restricted to in-frame sequences. Some clones are absent from its copies; in checked studies, under half trace to an unresolved V gene, and the reason for the others is unknown. Present in this sample are roughly 150,000 clones, more than 60% of which were seen just once. The biggest ten clones account for around 7% of the sample. Material for sequencing was PBMCs. The receptors come from a woman in her thirties or forties in good health and CMV-seropositive.

The chain employs TRBV19 and TRBJ1-2, with 9 bases lining up with TRBD1. The length of the CDR3 is 13 residues. V lost 8 bases and J lost 6; bases outside the gene matches: 7. Per germline, CDR1 LNHDA and CDR2 SQIVND (reference sequence). The CDR3 protein is CASQDRGMDGYTF. Here the CDR3 DNA reads TGTGCCAGTCAAGACAGGGGGATGGATGGCTACACCTTC.

This clone was observed once. The chain links TRBV18 to TRBJ1-2; D uncertain. V lost 4 bases to trimming and J lost 3 bases, with 3 bases between them. The length of the CDR3 is 11 residues. Germline assignment: CDR1 KGHSH and CDR2 LQKENI. The chain's CDR3 is CASSRDYGYTF. CDR3 coding DNA: TGTGCCAGCTCACGCGACTATGGCTACACCTTC.

The CDR3 sequence is CASSPQSSSYNSPLHF. The CDR3 coding sequence is TGTGCCAGCAGTCCTCAGTCTAGCTCCTATAATTCACCCCTCCACTTT. The V and J genes are TRBV28 and TRBJ1-6; D unclear. The CDR3 sequence is 16 residues long. Germline V CDR1 and CDR2: MDHEN, SYDVKM. Trimming removed 5 bases at V and 0 bases at J, with 11 bases between.

The V gene is TRBV9, the J gene TRBJ2-3; maybe TRBD2 (6 bases). The CDR3 has 15 amino acids. The V gene's germline CDR1 is SGDLS and CDR2 YYNGEE. V dropped 4 bases and J dropped 2 bases, with 14 bases sitting between them. CDR3 sequence: CASSPRVAVTDTQYF. CDR3 coding DNA: TGTGCCAGCAGCCCTAGGGTAGCGGTCACAGATACGCAGTATTTT.

The rearrangement uses TRBV5-5 and TRBJ1-2, with D tentatively TRBD1 (6 bases). This CDR3 has 18 amino acids. Trimming cost V 4 bases and J 3 bases, with 25 bases left between them. CDR1 SGHKS and CDR2 YYEKEE come from the germline V gene (reference sequence). Here the CDR3 DNA reads TGTGCCAGCAGCCTTCCAACTACAGGACAGAAAGACGACTATGGCTACACCTTC. Translation: CASSLPTTGQKDDYGYTF.

V and J are TRBV7-9 and TRBJ1-6, with D perhaps matching TRBD1 (6 bases). V was clipped by 5 bases and J by 8 bases, with 13 bases between them. Germline CDR1 SEHNR, CDR2 FQNEAQ (reference sequence). There are 14 residues in the CDR3. DNA of the CDR3: TGTGCCAGCAGCATCGGGGACACCCATTCACCCCTCCACTTT. This gives the protein CASSIGDTHSPLHF.

V usage is TRBV28 and J usage is TRBJ1-5; TRBD1 might be the D (6 bases). Germline V lookup: CDR1 MDHEN, CDR2 SYDVKM. V was trimmed by 2 bases and J by 4 bases, leaving 15 bases between them. The CDR3 has 16 amino acids. Written as DNA, the CDR3 is TGTGCCAGCAGTTTACTCAGGGGAGCCGGGAATCAGCCCCAGCATTTT. Its protein product is CASSLLRGAGNQPQHF. The full variable domain, its missing parts supplied by reference TRBV28 and TRBJ1-5, is DVKVTQSSRYLVKRTGEKVFLECVQDMDHENMFWYRQDPGLGLRLIYFSYDVKMKEKGDIPEGYSVSREKKERFSLILESASTNQTSMYLCASSLLRGAGNQPQHFGDGTRLSIL.